This T cell receptor beta chain was documented in a study of shared clonotypes between healthy human individuals. General observations from the study: Relative to clonotypes present in all four donors, those not shared had lower generation probabilities.

V lost 4 bases, J lost 1 base, and 11 bases lay in between. The CDR3 loop spans 14 amino acids. Germline V CDR1 and CDR2: SGHRS, YFSETQ. Notes on this clone: The target antigen is unknown. The sample holds other DNA sequences that translate to the same CDR3.

The CD4+ fraction was divided into a CD45RA+ naive subset and a CD45RA-negative memory subset. Repertoires were generated with immunoSEQ multiplex PCR, while TCRdb's copy carries only in-frame clones and drops some. Of 2 million to 2.5 million clones listed, 90% to 95% were seen once; the top ten hold 0.35% to 0.45%. The sequence was collected from a man between 18 and 35 years old in good health. Some clones in this sample may be carry-over from other donors' samples. The V and J genes are TRBV5-1 and TRBJ2-5, with D perhaps matching TRBD1 (6 bases). Sequencing was performed on naive CD4+ T cells from PBMCs. Subset reported: CD45RA+ positively selected. CDR3 sequence: CASSPGTPQETQYF. CDR3 nucleotide sequence: TGCGCCAGCAGCCCCGGGACACCCCAAGAGACCCAGTACTTC.